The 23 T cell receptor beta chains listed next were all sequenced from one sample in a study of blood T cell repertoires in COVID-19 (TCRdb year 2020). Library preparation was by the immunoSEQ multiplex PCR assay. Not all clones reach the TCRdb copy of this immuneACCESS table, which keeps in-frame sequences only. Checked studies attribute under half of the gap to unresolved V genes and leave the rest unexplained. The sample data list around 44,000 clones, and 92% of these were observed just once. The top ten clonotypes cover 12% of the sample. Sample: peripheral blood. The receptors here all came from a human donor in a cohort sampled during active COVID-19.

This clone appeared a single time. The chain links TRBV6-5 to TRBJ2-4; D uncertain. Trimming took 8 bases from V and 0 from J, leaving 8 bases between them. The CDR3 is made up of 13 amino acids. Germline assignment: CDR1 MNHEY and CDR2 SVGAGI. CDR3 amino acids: CASRLLAKNIQYF. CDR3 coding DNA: TGTGCCAGCCGATTACTAGCCAAAAACATTCAGTACTTC.

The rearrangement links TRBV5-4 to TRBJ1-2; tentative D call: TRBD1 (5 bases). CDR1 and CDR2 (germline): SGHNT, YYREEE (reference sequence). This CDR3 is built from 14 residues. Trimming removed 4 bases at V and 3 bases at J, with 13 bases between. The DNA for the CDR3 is TGTGCCAGCAGCGTAGCTCCACAGGACTATGGCTACACCTTC. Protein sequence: CASSVAPQDYGYTF.

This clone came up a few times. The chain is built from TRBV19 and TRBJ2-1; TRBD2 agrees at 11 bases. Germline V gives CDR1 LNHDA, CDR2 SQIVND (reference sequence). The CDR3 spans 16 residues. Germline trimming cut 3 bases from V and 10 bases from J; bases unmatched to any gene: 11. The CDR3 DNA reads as TGTGCCAGTAGTATGGCGGTTGTAGCGGGAGGGGGGGAGCAGTTCTTC. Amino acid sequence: CASSMAVVAGGGEQFF.

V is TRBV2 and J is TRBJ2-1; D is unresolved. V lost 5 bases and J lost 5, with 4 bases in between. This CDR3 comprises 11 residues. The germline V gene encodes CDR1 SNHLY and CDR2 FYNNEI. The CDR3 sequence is CASSRDNEQFF. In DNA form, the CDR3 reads TGTGCCAGCAGTAGAGACAATGAGCAGTTCTTC.

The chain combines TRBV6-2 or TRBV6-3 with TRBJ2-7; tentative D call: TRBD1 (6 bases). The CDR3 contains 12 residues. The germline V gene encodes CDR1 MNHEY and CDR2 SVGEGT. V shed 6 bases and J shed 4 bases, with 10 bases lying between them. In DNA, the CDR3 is TGTGCCAGCAGCCAGACAGGTTACGAGCAGTACTTC. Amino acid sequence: CASSQTGYEQYF.

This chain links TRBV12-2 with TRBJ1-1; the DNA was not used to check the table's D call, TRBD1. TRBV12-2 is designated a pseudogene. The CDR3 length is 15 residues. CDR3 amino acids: CASRPGFEGATEAFF. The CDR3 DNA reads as TGTGCAAGTCGCCCCGGATTTGAGGGGGCGACTGAAGCTTTCTTT.

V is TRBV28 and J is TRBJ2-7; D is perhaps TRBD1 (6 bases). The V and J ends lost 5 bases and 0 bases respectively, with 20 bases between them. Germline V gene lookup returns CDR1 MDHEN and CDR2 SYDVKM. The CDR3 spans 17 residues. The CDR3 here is CASSRWAIRGSSYEQYF. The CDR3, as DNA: TGTGCCAGCAGTCGTTGGGCCATTAGGGGGAGCTCCTACGAGCAGTACTTC.

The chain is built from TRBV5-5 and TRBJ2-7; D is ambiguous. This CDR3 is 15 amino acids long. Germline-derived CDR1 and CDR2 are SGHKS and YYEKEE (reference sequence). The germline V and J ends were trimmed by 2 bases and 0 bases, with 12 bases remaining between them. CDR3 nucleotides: TGTGCCAGCAGCTTCACAGTCATAAGCTCCTACGAGCAGTACTTC. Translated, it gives CASSFTVISSYEQYF.

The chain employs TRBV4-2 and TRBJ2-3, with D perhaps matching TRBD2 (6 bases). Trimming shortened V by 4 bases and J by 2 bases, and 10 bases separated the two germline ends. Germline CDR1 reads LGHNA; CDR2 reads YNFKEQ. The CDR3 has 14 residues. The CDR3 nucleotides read TGTGCCAGCAGCCTTAGCGGATCCACAGATACGCAGTATTTT. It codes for CASSLSGSTDTQYF.

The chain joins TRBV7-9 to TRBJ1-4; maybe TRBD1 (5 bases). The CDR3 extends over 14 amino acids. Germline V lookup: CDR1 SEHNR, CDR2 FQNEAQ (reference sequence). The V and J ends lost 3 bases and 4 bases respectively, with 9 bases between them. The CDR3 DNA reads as TGTGCCAGCAGCTTGACAGAACGTAATGAAAAACTGTTTTTT. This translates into CASSLTERNEKLFF.

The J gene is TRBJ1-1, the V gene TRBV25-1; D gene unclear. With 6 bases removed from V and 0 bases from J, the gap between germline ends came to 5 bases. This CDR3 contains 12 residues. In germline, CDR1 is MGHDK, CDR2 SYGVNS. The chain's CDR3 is CASRQLNTEAFF. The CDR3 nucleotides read TGTGCCAGCAGGCAGTTGAACACTGAAGCTTTCTTT.

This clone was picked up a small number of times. CDR3 nucleotides: TGTGCCAGCAGCTTAATTAAAGGAGGCAGGTCCCATGGCTACACCTTC. Translation gives CASSLIKGGRSHGYTF. The gene calls are TRBV7-8 and TRBJ1-2; D unclear. The CDR3 length is 16 residues. The germline V and J ends were trimmed by 2 bases and 6 bases, with 19 bases remaining between them. CDR1 SGHVS and CDR2 FQNEAQ come from the germline V gene.

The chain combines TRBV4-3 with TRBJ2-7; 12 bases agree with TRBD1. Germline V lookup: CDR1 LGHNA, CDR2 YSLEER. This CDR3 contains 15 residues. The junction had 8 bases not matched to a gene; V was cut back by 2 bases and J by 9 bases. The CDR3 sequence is CASSQITGTGGAQYF. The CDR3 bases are TGCGCCAGCAGCCAAATAACCGGGACAGGGGGCGCGCAGTACTTC.

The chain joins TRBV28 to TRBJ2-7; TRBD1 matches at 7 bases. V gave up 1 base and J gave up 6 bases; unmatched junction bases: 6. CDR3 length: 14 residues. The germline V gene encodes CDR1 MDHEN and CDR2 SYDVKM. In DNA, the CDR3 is TGTGCCAGCAGTTTATACAGGGGTATCGGCGAGCAGTACTTC. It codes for CASSLYRGIGEQYF.

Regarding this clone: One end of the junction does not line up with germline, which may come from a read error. As DNA, the CDR3 is TGTGCCAGCAGTTTAGGGCCGGGACTAGCGGTTCACCGCACAGATACGCAGTATTTT. Protein: CASSLGPGLAVHRTDTQYF. The chain recombines TRBV11-2 with TRBJ2-3; 11 bases line up with TRBD2. The CDR3 contains 19 residues. CDR1 and CDR2 from the germline V gene are SGHAT and FQNNGV.

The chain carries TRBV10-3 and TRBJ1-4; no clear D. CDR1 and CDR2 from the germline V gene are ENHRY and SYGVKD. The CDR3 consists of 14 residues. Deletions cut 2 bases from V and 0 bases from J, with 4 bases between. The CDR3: CAISEVATNEKLFF. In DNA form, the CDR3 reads TGTGCCATCAGTGAGGTAGCAACTAATGAAAAACTGTTTTTT.

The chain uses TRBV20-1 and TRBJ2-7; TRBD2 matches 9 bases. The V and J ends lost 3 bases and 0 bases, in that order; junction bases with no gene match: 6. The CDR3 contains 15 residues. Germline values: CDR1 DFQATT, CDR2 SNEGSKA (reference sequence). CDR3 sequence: CSASSGGGASYEQYF. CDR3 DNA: TGCAGTGCTAGTTCAGGCGGGGGGGCCTCCTACGAGCAGTACTTC.

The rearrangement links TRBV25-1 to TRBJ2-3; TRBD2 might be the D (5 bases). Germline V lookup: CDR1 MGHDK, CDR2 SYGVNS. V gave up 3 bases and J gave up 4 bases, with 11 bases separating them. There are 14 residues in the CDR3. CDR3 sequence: CASSDTGAADTQYF. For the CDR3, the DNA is TGTGCCAGCAGTGATACCGGAGCGGCAGATACGCAGTATTTT.

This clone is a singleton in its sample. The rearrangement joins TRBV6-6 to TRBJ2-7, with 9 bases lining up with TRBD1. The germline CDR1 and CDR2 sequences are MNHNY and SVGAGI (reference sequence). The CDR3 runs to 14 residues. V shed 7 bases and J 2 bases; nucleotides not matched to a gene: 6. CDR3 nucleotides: TGTGCCAGCAACCCGGGACAGGGCACCTACGAGCAGTACTTC. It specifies CASNPGQGTYEQYF.

CDR3 DNA sequence: TGTGCCAGCAGCCTCCCCGGGGGGGCTTCCACCGGGGAGCTGTTTTTT. Protein sequence: CASSLPGGASTGELFF. This chain connects TRBV3-1 (or the pseudogene TRBV3-2) to TRBJ2-2; 8 bases are shared with TRBD2. The length of the CDR3 is 16 residues. The germline CDR1 and CDR2 sequences are LGHDT and YNNKEL (reference sequence). V was pared by 4 bases and J by 4 bases, with 8 bases of the junction left unmatched.

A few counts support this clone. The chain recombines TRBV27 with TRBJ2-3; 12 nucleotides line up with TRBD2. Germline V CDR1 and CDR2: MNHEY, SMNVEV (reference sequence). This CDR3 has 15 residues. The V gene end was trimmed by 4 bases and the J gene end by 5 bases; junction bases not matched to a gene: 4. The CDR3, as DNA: TGTGCCAGCAGTTCTAGCGGGGGGGGAGGAGATACGCAGTATTTT. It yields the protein CASSSSGGGGDTQYF.

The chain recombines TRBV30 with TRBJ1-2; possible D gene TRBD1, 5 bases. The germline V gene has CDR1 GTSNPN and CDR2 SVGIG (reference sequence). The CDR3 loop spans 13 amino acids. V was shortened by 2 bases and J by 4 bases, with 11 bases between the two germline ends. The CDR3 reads CAWSLQDTYGYTF. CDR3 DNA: TGTGCCTGGAGTCTCCAGGACACCTATGGCTACACCTTC. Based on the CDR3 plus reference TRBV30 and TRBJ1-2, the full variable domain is SQTIHQWPATLVQPVGSPLSLECTVEGTSNPNLYWYRQAAGRGLQLLFYSVGIGQISSEVPQNLSASRPQDRQFILSSKKLLLSDSGFYLCAWSLQDTYGYTFGSGTRLTVV.

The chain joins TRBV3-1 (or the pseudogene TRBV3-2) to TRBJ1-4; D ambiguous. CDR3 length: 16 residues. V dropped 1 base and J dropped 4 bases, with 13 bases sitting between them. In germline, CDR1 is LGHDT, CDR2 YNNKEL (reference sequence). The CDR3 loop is CASSQGDQAFNEKLFF. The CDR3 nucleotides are TGTGCCAGCAGCCAAGGAGATCAGGCGTTTAATGAAAAACTGTTTTTT.